Listed here are 10 T cell receptor beta chains from one sample, sequenced in a study of T cell clones after liver transplantation. Profiled with immunoSEQ multiplex PCR; TCRdb holds only in-frame clones, not every one. The repertoire holds about 100,000 clones, with 82% as singletons. The sequenced sample was CD4+ T cells from blood, obtained before liver transplant. All receptors derive from a human donor who received a liver transplant.

The chain has TRBV14 and TRBJ1-1; D gene unclear. V was shortened by 0 bases and J by 5 bases, with 16 bases between the two germline ends. Germline CDR1 is SGHDN and CDR2 is FVKESK. CDR3 length: 16 residues. The CDR3 here is CASSQDRTALWTEAFF. The DNA for the CDR3 is TGTGCCAGCAGCCAAGACAGGACGGCGCTTTGGACTGAAGCTTTCTTT.

V usage is TRBV7-2 and J usage is TRBJ1-2, with a tentative D call TRBD1 (6 bases). The CDR3 length is 12 residues. Germline V gene data show CDR1 as SGHTA and CDR2 as FQGNSA. The V and J ends lost 6 bases and 6 bases respectively, with 11 bases between them. Here the CDR3 reads CASSQDRNGYTF. In DNA form, the CDR3 reads TGTGCCAGCAGTCAAGACAGGAATGGCTACACCTTC.

This clone came up once. The chain has TRBV28 and TRBJ1-2, with D possibly being TRBD1 (5 bases). CDR1 and CDR2 (germline): MDHEN, SYDVKM. There are 13 residues in the CDR3. Trimming pared 7 bases from V and 7 bases from J, leaving 16 bases between. The CDR3 sequence: CASNLVGGFGYTF. The CDR3 DNA is TGTGCCAGCAATCTGGTGGGGGGTTTTGGCTACACCTTC.

This rearrangement joins TRBV7-9 to TRBJ2-3; D uncertain. The CDR3 length is 13 residues. Germline V gene lookup returns CDR1 SEHNR and CDR2 FQNEAQ (reference sequence). Trimming took 3 bases from V and 7 from J, leaving 11 bases between them. The DNA of the CDR3 is TGTGCCAGCAGCTTTGACCGAGCGAATACGCAGTATTTT. Its protein is CASSFDRANTQYF.

The V call is TRBV7-8, the J call TRBJ2-1, with TRBD2 matching over 8 bases. With V trimmed by 5 bases and J by 1 base, 4 bases remained unmatched. From germline, CDR1 is SGHVS and CDR2 FQNEAQ. This CDR3 region has 15 residues. The CDR3 nucleotides are TGTGCCAGCAGCCTTAGCGGGGAATCCTACAATGAGCAGTTCTTC. This translates into CASSLSGESYNEQFF. Full variable domain (outside the CDR3, taken from reference TRBV7-8 and TRBJ2-1): GAGVSQSPRYKVAKRGQDVALRCDPISGHVSLFWYQQALGQGPEFLTYFQNEAQLDKSGLPSDRFFAERPEGSVSTLKIQRTQQEDSAVYLCASSLSGESYNEQFFGPGTRLTVL.

The CDR3 DNA reads as TGTGCGTCCTCGGTGACAGATAATCAGCCCCAGCATTTT. Amino acid sequence: CASSVTDNQPQHF. This chain links TRBV19 with TRBJ1-5; TRBD1 might be the D (5 bases). CDR1 and CDR2 from the germline V gene are LNHDA and SQIVND (reference sequence). This CDR3 comprises 13 residues.

V and J are TRBV18 and TRBJ2-1; the match to TRBD1 covers 12 bases. Germline lookup yields CDR1 KGHSH and CDR2 LQKENI. Losses at the gene ends were 3 bases for V and 7 bases for J; bases not matched to a gene: 10. This CDR3 comprises 17 residues. In DNA form, the CDR3 reads TGTGCCAGCTCACCGTCTCCGGGACAGGGGGCGAGTAATGAGCAGTTCTTC. Protein: CASSPSPGQGASNEQFF.

The genes are TRBV5-1 and TRBJ2-1; D may be TRBD2 (6 bases). CDR3 length: 17 residues. V lost 4 bases, J lost 0 bases, and 17 bases lay in between. The germline CDR1 and CDR2 sequences are SGHRS and YFSETQ. The CDR3 DNA reads as TGCGCCAGCAGCCTCGGACTATATCCGAGCTCCTACAATGAGCAGTTCTTC. This encodes CASSLGLYPSSYNEQFF.

The J gene is TRBJ1-5, the V gene TRBV6-5; tentative D call: TRBD1 (5 bases). Germline CDR1 MNHEY, CDR2 SVGAGI. The CDR3 runs 14 residues. Trimming stripped 4 bases from V and 6 bases from J, with 13 bases between. DNA of the CDR3: TGTGCCAGCAGTTTTGGGGGAGCAGGTCAGCCCCAGCATTTT. Amino acids: CASSFGGAGQPQHF.

The count of this clone is one. The CDR3 DNA reads as TGTGCCAGCAGCCCACAGGGGCAGTCTAGCACAGATACGCAGTATTTT. It yields the protein CASSPQGQSSTDTQYF. V and J are TRBV7-2 and TRBJ2-3, with 7 nucleotides matching TRBD1. This CDR3 has 16 residues. V shed 5 bases, J shed 0 bases, and the junction held 8 bases outside the gene matches. The V gene's germline CDR1 is SGHTA and CDR2 FQGNSA.